This is a list of T cell receptor beta chains from one sample in a study of blood T cell repertoires in COVID-19. TCRdb's table, derived via immunoSEQ multiplex PCR, lists solely in-frame clones and lacks some. The sample includes approximately 300,000 clones, approximately 88% of them seen just once. The sample taken for sequencing was PBMCs or T cells enriched from blood (not recorded which). These receptors all stem from a man in his sixties who had recovered from COVID-19. Each CDR3 is given with its conserved first and last residue. A D gene is named only where the DNA matches it firmly. Clone size is stated in some rows and not others, as once, few, many or a class when expanded.

d_call: TRBD2; clone_size: once; j_call: TRBJ2-1; v_call: TRBV6-5; cdr3_nt: TGTGCCAGCAGTTATGCGGTAGCGGGAGATGAGCAGTTCTTC; cdr3_aa: CASSYAVAGDEQFF
d_call: TRBD2; clone_size: .; j_call: TRBJ2-7; v_call: TRBV5-1; cdr3_nt: TGCGCCAGCAGCCGCGGACTAGCGGGCACGAGCTCCTACGAGCAGTACTTC; cdr3_aa: CASSRGLAGTSSYEQYF
d_call: .; clone_size: .; j_call: TRBJ2-6; v_call: TRBV2; cdr3_nt: TGTGCCAGCAGTGAAGCGCCAGGGGTTTGGGGAAACGTCCTGACTTTC; cdr3_aa: CASSEAPGVWGNVLTF
d_call: TRBD1; clone_size: .; j_call: TRBJ1-2; v_call: TRBV12-5; cdr3_nt: TGTGCTAGTGGTTTGGGTCTCGGGAAGGGACAGGGGAACGGCTACACCTTC; cdr3_aa: CASGLGLGKGQGNGYTF
d_call: .; clone_size: .; j_call: TRBJ2-7; v_call: TRBV6-5; cdr3_nt: TGTGCCAGCAGTTACTCTGGGGGCCACTACGAGCAGTACTTC; cdr3_aa: CASSYSGGHYEQYF
d_call: .; clone_size: .; j_call: TRBJ2-3; v_call: TRBV7-8; cdr3_nt: TGTGCCAGCAGCCTACAGCGGAGGGTTGCGTATTTT; cdr3_aa: CASSLQRRVAYF
d_call: .; clone_size: once; j_call: TRBJ2-7; v_call: TRBV28; cdr3_nt: TGTGCCAGCAGTATGAGCGACCGGCAGACCTACGAGCAGTACTTC; cdr3_aa: CASSMSDRQTYEQYF
d_call: .; clone_size: .; j_call: TRBJ1-5; v_call: TRBV5-4; cdr3_nt: TGTGCCAGCAGCTTTGGTTCTAGTCAGCCCCAGCATTTT; cdr3_aa: CASSFGSSQPQHF
d_call: TRBD1; clone_size: once; j_call: TRBJ2-4; v_call: TRBV7-9; cdr3_nt: TGTGCCAGCAGCCCCTGGGACAGGGGCTTAGCCAAAAACATTCAGTACTTC; cdr3_aa: CASSPWDRGLAKNIQYF
d_call: .; clone_size: .; j_call: TRBJ2-7; v_call: TRBV10-1; cdr3_nt: TGCGCCAGCAGTGTGGGAGGCAAAACCTACGAGCAGTACTTC; cdr3_aa: CASSVGGKTYEQYF
d_call: .; clone_size: .; j_call: TRBJ2-7; v_call: TRBV29-1; cdr3_nt: TGCAGCTATTCAGGGTCTGCCTACGAGCAGTACTTC; cdr3_aa: CSYSGSAYEQYF
d_call: TRBD1; clone_size: .; j_call: TRBJ1-5; v_call: TRBV5-6; cdr3_nt: TGTGCCAGCAGCTCGACAGGGTTTGGAGGCAATCAGCCCCAGCATTTT; cdr3_aa: CASSSTGFGGNQPQHF
d_call: .; clone_size: .; j_call: TRBJ1-1; v_call: TRBV19; cdr3_nt: TGTGCCAGTAGTATGCAGGAGAACACTGAAGCTTTCTTT; cdr3_aa: CASSMQENTEAFF
d_call: .; clone_size: .; j_call: TRBJ2-1; v_call: TRBV21-1; cdr3_nt: TGTGCCAGCGAAGGGGATACCCGAGGAGGGCCCTCCTACAATGAGCAGTTCTTC; cdr3_aa: CASEGDTRGGPSYNEQFF
d_call: .; clone_size: .; j_call: TRBJ2-1; v_call: TRBV5-5; cdr3_nt: TGTGCCAGCAGCTTGGAAGCGCGGTTAATCGATGAGCAGTTCTTC; cdr3_aa: CASSLEARLIDEQFF
d_call: TRBD1; clone_size: .; j_call: TRBJ2-7; v_call: TRBV7-2; cdr3_nt: TGTGCCAGCAGCTTCGGACAGGGGGGAACCTACGAGCAGTACTTC; cdr3_aa: CASSFGQGGTYEQYF
d_call: TRBD2; clone_size: .; j_call: TRBJ2-7; v_call: TRBV14; cdr3_nt: TGTGCCAGCAGTCCTACGATAGGGAGGGAGGGCTCCTGGGGGTCCTACGAGCAGTACTTC; cdr3_aa: CASSPTIGREGSWGSYEQYF
d_call: TRBD1; clone_size: .; j_call: TRBJ1-1; v_call: TRBV5-1; cdr3_nt: TGCGCCAGCAGCGGACAGGAGAACACTGAAGCTTTCTTT; cdr3_aa: CASSGQENTEAFF
d_call: .; clone_size: .; j_call: TRBJ1-4; v_call: TRBV7-9; cdr3_nt: TGTGCCAGCAGCCTACACACGGAGGGGAAACTGTTTTTT; cdr3_aa: CASSLHTEGKLFF
d_call: .; clone_size: .; j_call: TRBJ2-2; v_call: TRBV11-2; cdr3_nt: TGTGCCAGCATCGTGCAGGCCTATTTCGCGAACACCGGGGAGCTGTTTTTT; cdr3_aa: CASIVQAYFANTGELFF
d_call: .; clone_size: .; j_call: TRBJ2-2; v_call: TRBV5-1; cdr3_nt: TGCGCCAGCAGCAACCAACCAGGGGATACCGGGGAGCTGTTTTTT; cdr3_aa: CASSNQPGDTGELFF
d_call: .; clone_size: .; j_call: TRBJ1-5; v_call: TRBV9; cdr3_nt: TGTGCCAGCAGCGTAGAAGGGGTTGCTCAGCCCCAGCATTTT; cdr3_aa: CASSVEGVAQPQHF
d_call: .; clone_size: .; j_call: TRBJ1-1; v_call: TRBV6-5; cdr3_nt: TGTGCCAGCAGTTACTCTGCTCAGGGCACTGAAGCTTTCTTT; cdr3_aa: CASSYSAQGTEAFF
d_call: .; clone_size: .; j_call: TRBJ1-2; v_call: TRBV27; cdr3_nt: TGTGCCAGCAGTTCAGACTATTTCCCATCGCGAAACTATGGCTACACCTTC; cdr3_aa: CASSSDYFPSRNYGYTF
d_call: TRBD1; clone_size: .; j_call: TRBJ2-7; v_call: TRBV3-1/TRBV3-2; cdr3_nt: TGTGCCAGCAGCCACACAGGACAGGGGGTATTCTACGAGCAGTACTTC; cdr3_aa: CASSHTGQGVFYEQYF
d_call: TRBD2; clone_size: .; j_call: TRBJ2-3; v_call: TRBV6-2/TRBV6-3; cdr3_nt: TGTGCCAGCAGTTCCCAGCGGGGGGGCACAGATACGCAGTATTTT; cdr3_aa: CASSSQRGGTDTQYF
d_call: TRBD1; clone_size: few; j_call: TRBJ1-1; v_call: TRBV5-1; cdr3_nt: TGCGCCAGCAGCCCAGGACAGGGAAACACTGAAGCTTTCTTT; cdr3_aa: CASSPGQGNTEAFF
d_call: .; clone_size: .; j_call: TRBJ1-2; v_call: TRBV7-9; cdr3_nt: TGTGCCAGCAGCTTAAGTACGGGAGATGGCTACACCTTC; cdr3_aa: CASSLSTGDGYTF
d_call: TRBD2; clone_size: .; j_call: TRBJ2-7; v_call: TRBV7-9; cdr3_nt: TGTGCCAGCAGCTTCCCGACTAGCGGGAGCTCCTACGAGCAGTACTTC; cdr3_aa: CASSFPTSGSSYEQYF
d_call: .; clone_size: .; j_call: TRBJ2-5; v_call: TRBV18; cdr3_nt: TGTGCCAGCCATCGGGGGAGCGGGGAGACCCAGTACTTC; cdr3_aa: CASHRGSGETQYF
d_call: .; clone_size: .; j_call: TRBJ2-1; v_call: TRBV5-1; cdr3_nt: TGCGCCAGCAGCTTGGAGGCGGGGGCGAGCTCCTACAATGAGCAGTTCTTC; cdr3_aa: CASSLEAGASSYNEQFF
d_call: .; clone_size: .; j_call: TRBJ2-4; v_call: TRBV4-1; cdr3_nt: TGCGCCAGCAGCCCCTTAGTCAGGGGGGTCAACATTCAGTACTTC; cdr3_aa: CASSPLVRGVNIQYF
d_call: .; clone_size: .; j_call: TRBJ1-4; v_call: TRBV25-1; cdr3_nt: TGTGCCAGCAGTGACCTAATCAGGGGTGGCGAAAAACTGTTTTTT; cdr3_aa: CASSDLIRGGEKLFF
d_call: TRBD2; clone_size: once; j_call: TRBJ2-1; v_call: TRBV7-3; cdr3_nt: TGTGCCAGCAGATCCCTCGGACTAGGTTTCGATGAGCAGTTCTTC; cdr3_aa: CASRSLGLGFDEQFF
d_call: TRBD2; clone_size: once; j_call: TRBJ2-7; v_call: TRBV7-2; cdr3_nt: TGTGCCAGCAGCACACCTAGCGGGGCCCTATACGAGCAGTACTTC; cdr3_aa: CASSTPSGALYEQYF
d_call: TRBD1; clone_size: .; j_call: TRBJ1-3; v_call: TRBV18; cdr3_nt: TGTGCCAGCTTAAACAACAGGGGAGGAAACACCATATATTTT; cdr3_aa: CASLNNRGGNTIYF
d_call: TRBD2; clone_size: .; j_call: TRBJ2-5; v_call: TRBV7-2; cdr3_nt: TGTGCCAGCAGGGATAGCGGGAGGGGCATGACCCAGTACTTC; cdr3_aa: CASRDSGRGMTQYF
d_call: TRBD2; clone_size: .; j_call: TRBJ2-7; v_call: TRBV4-2; cdr3_nt: TGTGCCAGCACTTCAACTAGCGGGGAATATTACGAGCAGTACTTC; cdr3_aa: CASTSTSGEYYEQYF
d_call: TRBD1; clone_size: .; j_call: TRBJ2-5; v_call: TRBV19; cdr3_nt: TGTGCCAGTAGGGAAACAGGGGTAAAAGAGACCCAGTACTTC; cdr3_aa: CASRETGVKETQYF
d_call: TRBD1; clone_size: .; j_call: TRBJ1-3; v_call: TRBV28; cdr3_nt: TGTGCCAGCAGTTTATCAGGACAGGGACCACGAGGAAACACCATATATTTT; cdr3_aa: CASSLSGQGPRGNTIYF
d_call: TRBD1; clone_size: .; j_call: TRBJ1-2; v_call: TRBV15; cdr3_nt: TGTGCCACCAGCAGAGACACAGGGGGCTCGTCCGGCTACACCTTC; cdr3_aa: CATSRDTGGSSGYTF
d_call: .; clone_size: .; j_call: TRBJ1-6; v_call: TRBV18; cdr3_nt: TGTGCCAGCTCACCAGAGGAGGGATACGGTTCACCCCTCCACTTT; cdr3_aa: CASSPEEGYGSPLHF
d_call: TRBD2; clone_size: once; j_call: TRBJ2-2; v_call: TRBV29-1; cdr3_nt: TGCAGCGTTACCGGGACTAGCCACGGGGAGCTGTTTTTC; cdr3_aa: CSVTGTSHGELFF
d_call: .; clone_size: .; j_call: TRBJ2-7; v_call: TRBV27; cdr3_nt: TGTGCCAGCAGTTTGGGGCGGGGCGAGCAGTACTTC; cdr3_aa: CASSLGRGEQYF
d_call: .; clone_size: .; j_call: TRBJ1-5; v_call: TRBV5-1; cdr3_nt: TGCGCCAGCAGCTTGGGGGCAGGGTTGGATCAGCCCCAGCATTTT; cdr3_aa: CASSLGAGLDQPQHF
d_call: TRBD1; clone_size: .; j_call: TRBJ1-1; v_call: TRBV5-1; cdr3_nt: TGCGCCAGCAGCTTAACAGGGGGCAGGGCTGAAGCTTTCTTT; cdr3_aa: CASSLTGGRAEAFF
d_call: TRBD1; clone_size: .; j_call: TRBJ2-4; v_call: TRBV9; cdr3_nt: TGTGCCAGCAGCGACAGGGGGGAGAACATTCAGTACTTC; cdr3_aa: CASSDRGENIQYF
d_call: .; clone_size: .; j_call: TRBJ2-3; v_call: TRBV7-3; cdr3_nt: TGTGCCAGCAGCTTAACCCCCGGGGGCACAGATACGCAGTATTTT; cdr3_aa: CASSLTPGGTDTQYF
d_call: .; clone_size: few; j_call: TRBJ2-5; v_call: TRBV29-1; cdr3_nt: TGCAGCGTCGAAGGTAACAGCCAAGAGACCCAGTACTTC; cdr3_aa: CSVEGNSQETQYF
d_call: TRBD1; clone_size: .; j_call: TRBJ2-6; v_call: TRBV7-2; cdr3_nt: TGTGCCAGCAGCTTGACAGGGGTCCCTGGGGCCAACGTCCTGACTTTC; cdr3_aa: CASSLTGVPGANVLTF
d_call: .; clone_size: .; j_call: TRBJ1-5; v_call: TRBV29-1; cdr3_nt: TGCAGCGTTGCGTCAGGACAGAGCAATCAGCCCCAGCATTTT; cdr3_aa: CSVASGQSNQPQHF
d_call: TRBD2; clone_size: once; j_call: TRBJ2-7; v_call: TRBV2; cdr3_nt: TGTGCCAGCAGTGGCACTAGCGGCACATACGAGCAGTACTTC; cdr3_aa: CASSGTSGTYEQYF
d_call: TRBD1; clone_size: .; j_call: TRBJ1-5; v_call: TRBV19; cdr3_nt: TGTGCCAGTAGTACCCCCGGGACAGGAGTCCTCCAGCCCCAGCATTTT; cdr3_aa: CASSTPGTGVLQPQHF
d_call: .; clone_size: .; j_call: TRBJ1-2; v_call: TRBV12-3/TRBV12-4; cdr3_nt: TGTGCCAGCACCTTGACAGCTCTGAATGGCTACACCTTC; cdr3_aa: CASTLTALNGYTF
d_call: .; clone_size: .; j_call: TRBJ1-5; v_call: TRBV6-2/TRBV6-3; cdr3_nt: TGTGCCAGCAGTTACTTACAGGGAGGGAATCAGCCCCAGCATTTT; cdr3_aa: CASSYLQGGNQPQHF